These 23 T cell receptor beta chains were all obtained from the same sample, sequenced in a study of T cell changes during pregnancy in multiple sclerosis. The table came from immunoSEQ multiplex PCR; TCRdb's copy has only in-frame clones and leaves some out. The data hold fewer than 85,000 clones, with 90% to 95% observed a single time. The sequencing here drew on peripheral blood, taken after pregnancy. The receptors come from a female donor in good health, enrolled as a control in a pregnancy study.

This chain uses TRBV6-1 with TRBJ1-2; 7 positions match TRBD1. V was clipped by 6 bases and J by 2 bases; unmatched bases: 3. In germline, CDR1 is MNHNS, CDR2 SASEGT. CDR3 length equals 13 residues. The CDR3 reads CASRDRWNYGYTF. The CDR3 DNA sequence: TGTGCCAGCAGGGACAGGTGGAACTATGGCTACACCTTC.

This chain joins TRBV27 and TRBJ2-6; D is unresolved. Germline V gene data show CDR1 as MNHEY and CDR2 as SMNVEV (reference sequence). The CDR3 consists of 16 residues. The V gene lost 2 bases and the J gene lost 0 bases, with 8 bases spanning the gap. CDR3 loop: CASSLILSSGANVLTF. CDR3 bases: TGTGCCAGCAGTTTAATTTTGAGCTCTGGGGCCAACGTCCTGACTTTC.

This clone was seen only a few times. In DNA form, the CDR3 reads TGTGCCAGCAGTGTCCCCGGGGGGCTATCCTACAATGAGCAGTTCTTC. It encodes CASSVPGGLSYNEQFF. V is TRBV6-4 and J is TRBJ2-1; tentative D call: TRBD2 (7 bases). V was shortened by 4 bases and J by 1 base, with 14 bases between the two germline ends. The CDR3 has 16 amino acids. Germline lookup yields CDR1 MRHNA and CDR2 SNTAGT.

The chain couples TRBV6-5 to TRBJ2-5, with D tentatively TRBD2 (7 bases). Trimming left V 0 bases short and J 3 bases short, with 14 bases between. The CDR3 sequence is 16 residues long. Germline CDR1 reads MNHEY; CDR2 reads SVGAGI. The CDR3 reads CASSYSNGGAEETQYF. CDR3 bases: TGTGCCAGCAGTTACTCGAATGGGGGGGCGGAAGAGACCCAGTACTTC.

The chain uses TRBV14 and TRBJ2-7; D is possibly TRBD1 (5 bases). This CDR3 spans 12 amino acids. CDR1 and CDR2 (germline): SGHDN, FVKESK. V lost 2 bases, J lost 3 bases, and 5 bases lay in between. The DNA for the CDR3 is TGTGCCAGCAGCCAACAGGGCTACGAGCAGTACTTC. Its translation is CASSQQGYEQYF.

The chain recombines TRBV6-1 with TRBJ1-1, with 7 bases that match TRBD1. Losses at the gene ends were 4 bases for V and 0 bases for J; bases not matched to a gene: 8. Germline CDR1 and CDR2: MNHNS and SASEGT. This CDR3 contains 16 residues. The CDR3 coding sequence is TGTGCCAGCAGTGGGATTTGGGACAGCCTGAACACTGAAGCTTTCTTT. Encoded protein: CASSGIWDSLNTEAFF.

Here the CDR3 reads CASGGMPVNEKLFF. CDR3 bases: TGTGCCAGCGGGGGGATGCCGGTTAATGAAAAACTGTTTTTT. The V and J genes are TRBV6-5 and TRBJ1-4; possible D gene TRBD1, 5 bases. The CDR3 totals 14 residues. Trimming left V 8 bases short and J 4 bases short, with 14 bases between. Germline V lookup: CDR1 MNHEY, CDR2 SVGAGI.

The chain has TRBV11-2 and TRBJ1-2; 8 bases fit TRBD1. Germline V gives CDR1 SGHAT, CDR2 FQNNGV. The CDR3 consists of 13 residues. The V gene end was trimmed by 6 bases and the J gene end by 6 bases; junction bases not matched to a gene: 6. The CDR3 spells CASRTGEWDGYTF. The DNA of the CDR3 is TGTGCCAGCAGGACAGGGGAATGGGATGGCTACACCTTC.

The CDR3 DNA reads TGTGCCAGCAGTGAACCCCCCGGGGGGGACAGGGGTGGCTACGAGCAGTACTTC. Translation: CASSEPPGGDRGGYEQYF. The chain uses TRBV6-1 and TRBJ2-7, with 10 bases fitting TRBD1. After removal of 2 bases from V and 3 bases from J, the junction contained 13 bases not matched to a gene. Germline CDR1 and CDR2: MNHNS and SASEGT. This CDR3 spans 18 amino acids.

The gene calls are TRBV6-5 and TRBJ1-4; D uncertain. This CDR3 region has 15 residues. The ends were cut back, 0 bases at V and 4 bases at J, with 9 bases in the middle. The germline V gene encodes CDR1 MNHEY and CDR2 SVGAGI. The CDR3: CASSYSIGNNEKLFF. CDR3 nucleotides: TGTGCCAGCAGTTACTCGATCGGGAATAATGAAAAACTGTTTTTT.

CDR3 protein: CASSGLSGGASDTQYF. Here the CDR3 DNA reads TGTGCCAGCAGTGGCCTTAGCGGGGGGGCCTCGGATACGCAGTATTTT. V gene TRBV6-1 combines with J gene TRBJ2-3; 11 nucleotides agree with TRBD2. The CDR3 is 16 amino acids. Looked up from germline, CDR1 is MNHNS and CDR2 is SASEGT. V trimming: 4 bases; J trimming: 6 bases; junction bases outside the gene matches: 9.

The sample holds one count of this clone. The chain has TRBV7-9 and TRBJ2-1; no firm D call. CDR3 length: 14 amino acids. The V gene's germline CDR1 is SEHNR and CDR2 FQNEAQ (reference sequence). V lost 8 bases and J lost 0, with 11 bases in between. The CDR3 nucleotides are TGTGCCAGCCTGGGCCAAAGCTCCTACAATGAGCAGTTCTTC. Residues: CASLGQSSYNEQFF. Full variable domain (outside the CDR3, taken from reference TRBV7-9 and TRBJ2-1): DTGVSQNPRHKITKRGQNVTFRCDPISEHNRLYWYRQTLGQGPEFLTYFQNEAQLEKSRLLSDRFSAERPKGSFSTLEIQRTEQGDSAMYLCASLGQSSYNEQFFGPGTRLTVL.

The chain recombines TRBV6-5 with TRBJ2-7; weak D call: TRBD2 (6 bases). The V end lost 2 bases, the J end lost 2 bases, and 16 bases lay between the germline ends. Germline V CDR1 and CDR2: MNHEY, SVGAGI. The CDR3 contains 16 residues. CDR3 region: CASSYGRGVGAYEQYF. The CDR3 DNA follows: TGTGCCAGCAGTTACGGGCGCGGGGTGGGAGCCTACGAGCAGTACTTC.

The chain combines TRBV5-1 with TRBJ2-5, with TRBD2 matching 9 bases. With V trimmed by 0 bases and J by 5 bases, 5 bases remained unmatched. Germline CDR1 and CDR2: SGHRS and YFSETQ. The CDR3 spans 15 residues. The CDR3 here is CASSLEAGGGETQYF. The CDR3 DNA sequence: TGCGCCAGCAGCTTGGAAGCGGGAGGAGGGGAGACCCAGTACTTC.

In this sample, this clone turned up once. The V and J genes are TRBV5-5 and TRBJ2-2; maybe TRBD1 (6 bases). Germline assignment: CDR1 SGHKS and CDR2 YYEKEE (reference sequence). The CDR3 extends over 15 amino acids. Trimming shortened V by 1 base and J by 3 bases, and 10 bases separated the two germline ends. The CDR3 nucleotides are TGTGCCAGCAGCTTGCTGGGGGCGGACACCGGGGAGCTGTTTTTT. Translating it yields CASSLLGADTGELFF.

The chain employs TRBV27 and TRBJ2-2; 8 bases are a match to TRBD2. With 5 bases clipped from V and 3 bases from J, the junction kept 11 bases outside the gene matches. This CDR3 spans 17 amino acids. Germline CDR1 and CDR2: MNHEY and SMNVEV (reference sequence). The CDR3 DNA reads TGTGCCAGCAGTCCCTCGGGAGGGGAAGGGTACACCGGGGAGCTGTTTTTT. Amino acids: CASSPSGGEGYTGELFF.

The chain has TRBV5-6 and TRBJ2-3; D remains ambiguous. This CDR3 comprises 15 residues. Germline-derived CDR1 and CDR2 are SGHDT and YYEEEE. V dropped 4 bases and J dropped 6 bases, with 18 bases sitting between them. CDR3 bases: TGTGCCAGCAGCCAAACCCCCTCTGCTCGGGATACGCAGTATTTT. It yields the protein CASSQTPSARDTQYF.

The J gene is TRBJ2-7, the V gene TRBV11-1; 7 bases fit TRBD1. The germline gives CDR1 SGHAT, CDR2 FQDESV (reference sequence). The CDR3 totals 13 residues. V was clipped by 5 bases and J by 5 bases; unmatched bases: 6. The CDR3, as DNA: TGTGCCAGCAGCGACAGGGTAGTCCACGAGCAGTACTTC. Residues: CASSDRVVHEQYF.

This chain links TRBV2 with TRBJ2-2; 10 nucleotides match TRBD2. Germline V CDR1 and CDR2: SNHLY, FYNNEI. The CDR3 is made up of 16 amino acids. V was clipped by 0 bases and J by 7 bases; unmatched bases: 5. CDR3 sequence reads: CASSEAPSGGGGELFF. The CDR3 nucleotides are TGTGCCAGCAGTGAAGCTCCTAGCGGGGGTGGCGGGGAGCTGTTTTTT. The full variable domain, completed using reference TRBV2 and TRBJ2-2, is EPEVTQTPSHQVTQMGQEVILRCVPISNHLYFYWYRQILGQKVEFLVSFYNNEISEKSEIFDDQFSVERPDGSNFTLKIRSTKLEDSAMYFCASSEAPSGGGGELFFGEGSRLTVL.

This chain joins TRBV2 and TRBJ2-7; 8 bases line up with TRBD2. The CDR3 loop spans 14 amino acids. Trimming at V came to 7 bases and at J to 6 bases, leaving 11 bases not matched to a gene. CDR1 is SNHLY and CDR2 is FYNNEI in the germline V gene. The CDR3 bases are TGTGCCAGCACTCAAGGCGGGGGGCCCGTCGAGCAGTACTTC. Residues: CASTQGGGPVEQYF.

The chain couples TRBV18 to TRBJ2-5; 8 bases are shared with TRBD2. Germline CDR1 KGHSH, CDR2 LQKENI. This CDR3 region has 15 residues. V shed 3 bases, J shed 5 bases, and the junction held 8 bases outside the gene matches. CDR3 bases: TGTGCCAGCTCACCTGGGGTAGCGGGGAAGGAGACCCAGTACTTC. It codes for CASSPGVAGKETQYF.

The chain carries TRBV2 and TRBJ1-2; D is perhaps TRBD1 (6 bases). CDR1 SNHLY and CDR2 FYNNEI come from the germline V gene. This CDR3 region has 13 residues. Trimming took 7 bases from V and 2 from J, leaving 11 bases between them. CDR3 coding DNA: TGTGCCAGCACAAGGGGGAAAAACTATGGCTACACCTTC. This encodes CASTRGKNYGYTF.

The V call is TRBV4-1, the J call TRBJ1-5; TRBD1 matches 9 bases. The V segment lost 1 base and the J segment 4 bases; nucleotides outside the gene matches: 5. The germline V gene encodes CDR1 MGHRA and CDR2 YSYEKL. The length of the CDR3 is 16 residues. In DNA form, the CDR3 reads TGCGCCAGCAGCCAAGGGGGACAGGGTCAGAATCAGCCCCAGCATTTT. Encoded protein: CASSQGGQGQNQPQHF.